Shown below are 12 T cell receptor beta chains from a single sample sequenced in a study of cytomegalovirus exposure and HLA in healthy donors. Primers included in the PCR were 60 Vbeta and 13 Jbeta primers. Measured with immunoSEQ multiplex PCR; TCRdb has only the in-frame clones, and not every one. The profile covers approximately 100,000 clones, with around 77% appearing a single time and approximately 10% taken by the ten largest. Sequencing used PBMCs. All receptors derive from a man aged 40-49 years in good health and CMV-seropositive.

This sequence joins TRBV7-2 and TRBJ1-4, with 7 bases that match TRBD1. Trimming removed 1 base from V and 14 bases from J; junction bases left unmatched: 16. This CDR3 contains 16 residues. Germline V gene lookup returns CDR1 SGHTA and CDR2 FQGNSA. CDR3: CASSLGSGQEIQGLFF. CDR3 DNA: TGTGCCAGCAGCTTAGGGTCTGGACAGGAAATACAAGGGCTGTTTTTT.

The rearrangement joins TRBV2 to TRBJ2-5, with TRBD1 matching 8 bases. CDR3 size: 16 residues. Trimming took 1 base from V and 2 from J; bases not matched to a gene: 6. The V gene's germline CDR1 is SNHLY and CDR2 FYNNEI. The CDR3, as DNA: TGTGCCAGCAGTGAAGACCAGGACAGGGCACAAGAGACCCAGTACTTC. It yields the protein CASSEDQDRAQETQYF.

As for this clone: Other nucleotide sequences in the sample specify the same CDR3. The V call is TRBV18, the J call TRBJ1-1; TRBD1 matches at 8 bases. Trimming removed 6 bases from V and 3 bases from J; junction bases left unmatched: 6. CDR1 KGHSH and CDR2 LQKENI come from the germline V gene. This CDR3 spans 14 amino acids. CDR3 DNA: TGTGCCAGCTCCTTGGACAGGGTGGACACTGAAGCTTTCTTT. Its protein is CASSLDRVDTEAFF.

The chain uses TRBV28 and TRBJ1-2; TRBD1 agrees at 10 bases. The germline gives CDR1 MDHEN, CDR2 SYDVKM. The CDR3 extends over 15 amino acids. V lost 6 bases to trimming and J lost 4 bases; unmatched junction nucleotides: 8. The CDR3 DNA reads TGTGCCAGCAGGGAGGGGACAGGGGCTACCTATGGCTACACCTTC. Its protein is CASREGTGATYGYTF.

CDR3 sequence reads: CASSQSNGWTANSPLHF. CDR3 DNA: TGCGCCAGCAGTCAATCGAACGGTTGGACTGCCAATTCACCCCTCCACTTT. This chain uses TRBV23-1 with TRBJ1-6, with D hard to call. TRBV23-1 is recorded as an ORF, its role being uncertain. Trimming removed 0 bases at V and 7 bases at J, with 16 bases between. The CDR3 is 17 residues long.

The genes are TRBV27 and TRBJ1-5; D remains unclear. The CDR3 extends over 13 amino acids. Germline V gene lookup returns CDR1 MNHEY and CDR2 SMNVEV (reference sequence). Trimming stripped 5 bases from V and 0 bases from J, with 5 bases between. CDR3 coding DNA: TGTGCCAGCAGTCCCAGTAGCAATCAGCCCCAGCATTTT. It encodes CASSPSSNQPQHF.

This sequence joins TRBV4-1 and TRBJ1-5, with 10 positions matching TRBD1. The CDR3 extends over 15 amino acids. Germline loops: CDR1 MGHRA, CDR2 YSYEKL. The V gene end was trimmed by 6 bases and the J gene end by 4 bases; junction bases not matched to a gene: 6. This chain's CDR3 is CASRFRTGGNQPQHF. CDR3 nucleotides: TGCGCCAGCAGGTTCCGGACAGGGGGTAATCAGCCCCAGCATTTT.

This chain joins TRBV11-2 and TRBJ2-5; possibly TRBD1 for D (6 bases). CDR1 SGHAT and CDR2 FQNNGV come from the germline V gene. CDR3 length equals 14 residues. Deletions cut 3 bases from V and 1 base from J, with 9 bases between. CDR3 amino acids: CASSFWTAQETQYF. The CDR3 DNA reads TGTGCCAGCAGCTTCTGGACAGCCCAAGAGACCCAGTACTTC.

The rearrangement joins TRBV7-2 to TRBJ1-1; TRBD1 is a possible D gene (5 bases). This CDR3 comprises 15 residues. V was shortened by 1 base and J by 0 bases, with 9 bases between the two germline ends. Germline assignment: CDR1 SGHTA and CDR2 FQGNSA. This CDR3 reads CASSLVGGMNTEAFF. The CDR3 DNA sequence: TGTGCCAGCAGCTTAGTGGGGGGGATGAACACTGAAGCTTTCTTT.

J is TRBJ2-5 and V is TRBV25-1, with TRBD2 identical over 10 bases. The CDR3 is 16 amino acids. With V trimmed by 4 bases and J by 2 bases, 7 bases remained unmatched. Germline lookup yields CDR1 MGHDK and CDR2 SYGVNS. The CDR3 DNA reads TGTGCCAGCAGTGCCCTTAGCGGGGGGAGACAAGAGACCCAGTACTTC. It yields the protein CASSALSGGRQETQYF. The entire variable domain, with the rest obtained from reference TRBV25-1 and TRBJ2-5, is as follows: EADIYQTPRYLVIGTGKKITLECSQTMGHDKMYWYQQDPGMELHLIHYSYGVNSTEKGDLSSESTVSRIRTEHFPLTLESARPSHTSQYLCASSALSGGRQETQYFGPGTRLLVL.

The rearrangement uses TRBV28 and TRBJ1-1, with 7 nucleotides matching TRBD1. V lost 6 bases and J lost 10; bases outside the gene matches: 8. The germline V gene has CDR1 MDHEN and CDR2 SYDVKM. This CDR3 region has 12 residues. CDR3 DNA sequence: TGTGCCAGCAGAAGACAGGGTTTGGTAGCTTTCTTT. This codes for CASRRQGLVAFF.

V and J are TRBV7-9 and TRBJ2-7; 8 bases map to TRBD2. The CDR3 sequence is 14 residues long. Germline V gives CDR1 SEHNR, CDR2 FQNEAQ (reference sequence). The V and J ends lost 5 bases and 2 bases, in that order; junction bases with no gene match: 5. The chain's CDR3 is CASSTRGGPYEQYF. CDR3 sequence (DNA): TGTGCCAGCAGCACCCGCGGGGGGCCCTACGAGCAGTACTTC.